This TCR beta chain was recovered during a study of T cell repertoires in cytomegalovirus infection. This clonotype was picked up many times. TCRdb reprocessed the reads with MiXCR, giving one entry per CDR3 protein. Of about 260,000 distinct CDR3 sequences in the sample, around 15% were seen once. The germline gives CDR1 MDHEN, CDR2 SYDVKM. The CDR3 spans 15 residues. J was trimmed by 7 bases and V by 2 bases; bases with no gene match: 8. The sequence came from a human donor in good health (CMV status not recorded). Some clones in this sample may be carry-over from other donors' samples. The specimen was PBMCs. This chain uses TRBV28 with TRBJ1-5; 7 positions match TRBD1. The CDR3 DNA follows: TGTGCCAGCAGTTTACCTACAGGGGTGGAACAGCCCCAGCATTTT. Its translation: CASSLPTGVEQPQHF.